This T cell receptor (beta chain) emerged from a study of T cell repertoires in cytomegalovirus infection. Study summary: Evidence of both CMV infection and a matching HLA type came from public TCR beta signatures.

Study-wide findings and caveats: Ex vivo responses were dominated by HLA-C-restricted CMV-specific TCR beta clonotypes.

This clonotype has a count of ten or more. The antigen remains undetermined. V lost 4 bases and J lost 6; bases outside the gene matches: 6. The CDR3 totals 14 residues. CDR1 and CDR2 (germline): SEHNR, FQNEAQ (reference sequence). MiXCR was run by TCRdb on the reads, yielding one entry per CDR3 protein. Of about 260,000 distinct CDR3 sequences in the sample, roughly an eighth were seen once. The clonotype originates from a human donor in good health (CMV status not recorded). Some clones in this sample may be carry-over from other donors' samples. The sequenced material came from PBMCs. This chain uses TRBV7-9 with TRBJ2-7; 10 positions agree with TRBD2. In nucleotides, the CDR3 is TGTGCCAGCAGCTCCCTAGCGGGAGTTTCCGAGCAGTACTTC. This translates into CASSSLAGVSEQYF.